This T cell receptor beta chain appears in the sequencing data of a study of blood T cell repertoires in COVID-19 (dated by TCRdb to 2020 to 2021). General notes on the study: Samples from collaborators originated in the United States, Italy and Spain and spanned both the acute and convalescent phases of COVID-19. The dataset comprised deeply sampled blood TCRbeta repertoires from subjects exposed to, actively infected with, or recovered from COVID-19. Where available, HLA class I and class II types were obtained from metadata supplied by the sample provider rather than from assay-based typing. The repertoires were released in a freely available public database intended as a resource for research on the immune response to SARS-CoV-2. Nearly every sample came with metadata listing a de-identified subject ID, COVID-19 status, age in years and sex. Samples came from the ongoing ImmuneRACE study (first 160 participants) plus 1,254 subjects from 6 global collaborators. The prospective study material was composed of cDNA or gDNA derived from T cells, B-cell-depleted T cells, or PBMCs.

TCRbeta CDR3 regions were amplified from genomic DNA using the immunoSEQ Assay, a bias-controlled multiplex PCR. The original methods were these. Nucleated cell counts per sample were estimated from amplification of reference gene primers within the assay. Sequence reads were collapsed and filtered to measure the absolute abundance of every unique TCRbeta CDR3 rearrangement. For each sample, productive Simpson clonality was calculated as the square root of Simpson's diversity index across productive rearrangements. Imported from immuneACCESS, the table was reduced by TCRdb to in-frame sequences with V and J called. These copies leave out some clones; in studies compared against another copy, an unresolved V gene accounts for under half, and the cause of the remainder is not known. The V and J calls and clone size were taken over from that table, and D and trimming were inferred from the DNA. The sample table shows 250,000 to 400,000 clones, and about 91% are seen once. The leading ten clones occupy 1.5% to 2% of the sample.

One collaborating source in Seattle enrolled patients while the patients were actively infected and followed the patients over time throughout the course of disease. The collaborating institutions used their own protocols to collect whole blood in K2EDTA tubes. Collaborator samples were shipped for TCRbeta analysis as frozen whole blood, isolated PBMCs, or DNA extracted from either sample type. On the study overall, not on this receptor specifically: The quantity of clinical and demographic metadata differed by source and by participant and was supplied without curation.

This clone was detected only once. Its target antigen remains unknown. No clone much larger than this one lies a single base away; base qualities are absent. Ends trimmed: V by 5 bases, J by 6 bases; bases unmatched to a gene: 8. Including the terminal cysteine and phenylalanine, the CDR3 comprises 16 residues. Only the CDR3 region is kept as DNA, spanning 48 bases read in frame from base 1. The germline V gene yields MDHEN for CDR1 and SYDVKM for CDR2. Specimen: peripheral blood. The clonotype originates from a woman in her twenties or thirties with COVID-19, enrolled during active disease. The V and J segments used are TRBV28 and TRBJ1-5, and 12 junction bases match TRBD1. CDR3 protein: CASSHSGQGARQPQHF. DNA sequence: TGTGCCAGCAGTCATTCGGGACAGGGGGCTCGTCAGCCCCAGCATTTT.